The rows below give T cell receptor beta chains drawn from one sample of a study of blood T cell repertoires in COVID-19. The assay was immunoSEQ multiplex PCR, and TCRdb's table has in-frame clones only and misses some. The profile shows 200,000 or so clones, 85% of them singletons. What was sequenced was peripheral blood. The receptor set was obtained from a man in his sixties with COVID-19, enrolled during active disease. CDR3s include the opening cysteine and the closing phenylalanine or tryptophan. The D gene is left open where the match is weak. Clone size is shown for a subset of rows, as once, few, many or a class of expanded clone.

cdr3_aa: CASSPRTLGYNEQFF
cdr3_nt: TGTGCCAGCTCACCGCGGACTTTGGGCTACAATGAGCAGTTCTTC
d_call: NA
clone_size: NA
j_call: TRBJ2-1
cdr3_length: 15
v_call: TRBV18

cdr3_aa: CASSQQGGARSSEQYF
cdr3_nt: TGTGCCAGCAGCCAACAGGGGGGCGCGAGGAGTTCCGAGCAGTACTTC
d_call: NA
clone_size: once
j_call: TRBJ2-7
cdr3_length: 16
v_call: TRBV3-1/TRBV3-2

cdr3_aa: CASSLEQGLNEQFF
cdr3_nt: TGTGCCAGCAGCTTAGAGCAGGGGCTCAATGAGCAGTTCTTC
d_call: NA
clone_size: NA
j_call: TRBJ2-1
cdr3_length: 14
v_call: TRBV7-2

cdr3_aa: CASRTDLNYGYTF
cdr3_nt: TGCGCCAGTCGTACAGATTTAAACTATGGCTACACCTTC
d_call: NA
clone_size: NA
j_call: TRBJ1-2
cdr3_length: 13
v_call: TRBV5-1

cdr3_aa: CAWSVTGGLVEQFF
cdr3_nt: TGTGCCTGGAGTGTGACAGGGGGGTTAGTGGAGCAGTTCTTC
d_call: TRBD1
clone_size: NA
j_call: TRBJ2-1
cdr3_length: 14
v_call: TRBV30

cdr3_aa: CASILYTEAFF
cdr3_nt: TGTGCCAGCATCCTGTACACTGAAGCTTTCTTT
d_call: NA
clone_size: NA
j_call: TRBJ1-1
cdr3_length: 11
v_call: TRBV12-3/TRBV12-4

cdr3_aa: CASSYFRDSQEQYF
cdr3_nt: TGTGCCAGCAGTTACTTCCGGGACTCTCAGGAGCAGTACTTC
d_call: NA
clone_size: NA
j_call: TRBJ2-7
cdr3_length: 14
v_call: TRBV6-6

cdr3_aa: CASQGGLNEQFF
cdr3_nt: TGTGCCTCGCAGGGGGGATTGAATGAGCAGTTCTTC
d_call: NA
clone_size: once
j_call: TRBJ2-1
cdr3_length: 12
v_call: TRBV19

cdr3_aa: CASSYSWQDYEQYF
cdr3_nt: TGTGCCAGCAGTTACTCGTGGCAGGACTACGAGCAGTACTTC
d_call: NA
clone_size: once
j_call: TRBJ2-7
cdr3_length: 14
v_call: TRBV6-5

cdr3_aa: CAWNRQGNTEAFF
cdr3_nt: TGTGCCTGGAACCGACAGGGGAACACTGAAGCTTTCTTT
d_call: TRBD1
clone_size: NA
j_call: TRBJ1-1
cdr3_length: 13
v_call: TRBV30

cdr3_aa: CASSRGQGDNYGYTF
cdr3_nt: TGTGCCAGCAGCCGGGGACAGGGGGATAACTATGGCTACACCTTC
d_call: TRBD1
clone_size: NA
j_call: TRBJ1-2
cdr3_length: 15
v_call: TRBV3-1/TRBV3-2

cdr3_aa: CASSLAGETGELFF
cdr3_nt: TGTGCCAGCAGTCTAGCGGGAGAAACCGGGGAGCTGTTTTTT
d_call: TRBD2
clone_size: NA
j_call: TRBJ2-2
cdr3_length: 14
v_call: TRBV6-4

cdr3_aa: CASSVWPGRDYGYTF
cdr3_nt: TGTGCCAGCAGCGTATGGCCTGGTCGGGACTACGGCTACACCTTC
d_call: NA
clone_size: NA
j_call: TRBJ1-2
cdr3_length: 15
v_call: TRBV9

cdr3_aa: CASSPRQILAGGGNEQFF
cdr3_nt: TGTGCCAGCAGTCCTCGCCAAATTCTAGCGGGAGGGGGCAATGAGCAGTTCTTC
d_call: TRBD2
clone_size: NA
j_call: TRBJ2-1
cdr3_length: 18
v_call: TRBV28

cdr3_aa: CASSVAGIVNEQFF
cdr3_nt: TGTGCCAGCAGCGTAGCGGGAATAGTCAATGAGCAGTTCTTC
d_call: TRBD2
clone_size: NA
j_call: TRBJ2-1
cdr3_length: 14
v_call: TRBV7-3

cdr3_aa: CASSILTGTTGELFF
cdr3_nt: TGTGCCAGCAGCATACTCACAGGGACCACCGGGGAGCTGTTTTTT
d_call: NA
clone_size: NA
j_call: TRBJ2-2
cdr3_length: 15
v_call: TRBV7-9

cdr3_aa: CASSVVGLAGAEQFF
cdr3_nt: TGTGCCAGCAGCGTAGTCGGACTAGCGGGAGCTGAGCAGTTCTTC
d_call: TRBD2
clone_size: NA
j_call: TRBJ2-1
cdr3_length: 15
v_call: TRBV9

cdr3_aa: CASSVFLSGSNEQFF
cdr3_nt: TGTGCCAGCAGCGTATTTCTTAGCGGGAGTAATGAGCAGTTCTTC
d_call: TRBD2
clone_size: NA
j_call: TRBJ2-1
cdr3_length: 15
v_call: TRBV9

cdr3_aa: CASSSPGTPHLF
cdr3_nt: TGTGCCAGCAGTTCACCTGGGACACCACATCTCTTT
d_call: NA
clone_size: once
j_call: TRBJ1-1
cdr3_length: 12
v_call: TRBV12-3/TRBV12-4

cdr3_aa: CASSTDGQGPTEAFF
cdr3_nt: TGCGCCAGCAGCACAGATGGACAGGGACCTACTGAAGCTTTCTTT
d_call: TRBD1
clone_size: once
j_call: TRBJ1-1
cdr3_length: 15
v_call: TRBV5-1

cdr3_aa: CASRSTGENEKLFF
cdr3_nt: TGTGCCAGCAGATCGACAGGGGAAAATGAAAAACTGTTTTTT
d_call: TRBD1
clone_size: few
j_call: TRBJ1-4
cdr3_length: 14
v_call: TRBV28

cdr3_aa: CASSFRGSYEQYF
cdr3_nt: TGTGCCAGCAGCTTCAGGGGGTCCTACGAGCAGTACTTC
d_call: TRBD1
clone_size: NA
j_call: TRBJ2-7
cdr3_length: 13
v_call: TRBV5-6

cdr3_aa: CASSYWRGQGNTIYF
cdr3_nt: TGTGCCAGCAGTTACTGGAGGGGGCAAGGAAACACCATATATTTT
d_call: TRBD1
clone_size: NA
j_call: TRBJ1-3
cdr3_length: 15
v_call: TRBV6-2/TRBV6-3

cdr3_aa: CASSQAQGIEAFF
cdr3_nt: TGTGCCAGCAGCCAGGCACAGGGGATTGAAGCTTTCTTT
d_call: TRBD1
clone_size: NA
j_call: TRBJ1-1
cdr3_length: 13
v_call: TRBV3-1/TRBV3-2

cdr3_aa: CASRGDKTYEQYF
cdr3_nt: TGTGCCAGCCGTGGGGACAAGACCTACGAGCAGTACTTC
d_call: NA
clone_size: NA
j_call: TRBJ2-7
cdr3_length: 13
v_call: TRBV19

cdr3_aa: CASSPSNSQNTEAFF
cdr3_nt: TGCGCCAGCAGCCCCTCCAATTCACAGAACACTGAAGCTTTCTTT
d_call: NA
clone_size: NA
j_call: TRBJ1-1
cdr3_length: 15
v_call: TRBV5-1